Presented here are 25 T cell receptor beta chains from one specimen sequenced in a study of control samples from healthy donors and cancer patients. TCRdb's copy holds only in-frame clones and misses some; the assay was immunoSEQ multiplex PCR. The sample yields approximately 92,000 clones, roughly 93% seen once. Sequenced input: blood. Receptors originate from a woman in her thirties in good health.

This chain links TRBV7-9 with TRBJ2-7, with 8 positions matching TRBD2. The CDR3 has 16 amino acids. Per the germline V gene, CDR1 is SEHNR and CDR2 is FQNEAQ (reference sequence). The V gene end was trimmed by 5 bases and the J gene end by 2 bases; junction bases not matched to a gene: 11. The DNA for the CDR3 is TGTGCCAGCAGCCCTGGGGCTAGCGGGTTCCCCTACGAGCAGTACTTC. Its protein product is CASSPGASGFPYEQYF. Variable domain in full (rest from reference TRBV7-9 and TRBJ2-7): DTGVSQNPRHKITKRGQNVTFRCDPISEHNRLYWYRQTLGQGPEFLTYFQNEAQLEKSRLLSDRFSAERPKGSFSTLEIQRTEQGDSAMYLCASSPGASGFPYEQYFGPGTRLTVT.

The chain couples TRBV7-9 to TRBJ2-3; 9 bases map to TRBD2. This CDR3 is built from 16 residues. V shed 2 bases, J shed 4 bases, and the junction held 7 bases outside the gene matches. The germline gives CDR1 SEHNR, CDR2 FQNEAQ (reference sequence). As DNA, the CDR3 is TGTGCCAGCAGCTTAACGGCGGGGGGGGCGTCAGATACGCAGTATTTT. Amino acid sequence: CASSLTAGGASDTQYF.

The rearrangement uses TRBV7-8 and TRBJ1-1; maybe TRBD1 (6 bases). This CDR3 region has 15 residues. The V gene's germline CDR1 is SGHVS and CDR2 FQNEAQ. V lost 1 base and J lost 3, with 12 bases in between. The CDR3 coding sequence is TGTGCCAGCAGCTTAGTCGGGGGCGTGGACACTGAAGCTTTCTTT. This encodes CASSLVGGVDTEAFF.

This clone has a handful of counts. The chain carries TRBV6-4 and TRBJ2-3, with D possibly TRBD2 on 6 matching bases. The CDR3 has 14 amino acids. Germline V lookup: CDR1 MRHNA, CDR2 SNTAGT. The germline V and J ends were trimmed by 2 bases and 2 bases, with 8 bases remaining between them. The CDR3 DNA sequence: TGTGCCAGCAGTGACGGAGGGGCCACAGATACGCAGTATTTT. Its translation: CASSDGGATDTQYF.

The genes are TRBV12-3 or TRBV12-4 and TRBJ2-7, with D hard to call. This CDR3 region has 12 residues. Trimming removed 3 bases at V and 6 bases at J, with 9 bases between. Here the CDR3 DNA reads TGTGCCAGCAGTTTTCAAACCGGCGAGCAGTACTTC. Translating gives CASSFQTGEQYF.

A single count supports this clone. The chain couples TRBV27 to TRBJ1-2; tentative D call: TRBD1 (5 bases). Germline lookup yields CDR1 MNHEY and CDR2 SMNVEV (reference sequence). V was trimmed by 3 bases and J by 3 bases, leaving 23 bases between them. This CDR3 comprises 18 residues. The CDR3 DNA reads as TGTGCCAGCAGTTTTCGGGTTTCAGGGTGGGCATGGGACTATGGCTACACCTTC. This sequence encodes CASSFRVSGWAWDYGYTF.

As concerns this clone: At one end, the junction sequence differs from germline, possibly due to a read error. The chain is built from TRBV12-3 or TRBV12-4 and TRBJ1-2; D gene unclear. The CDR3 has 13 amino acids. The CDR3 DNA is TGTGCCGGCAGCCTTACCCGGCTCCGGGGCTACACCTTC. This sequence encodes CAGSLTRLRGYTF.

The chain recombines TRBV28 with TRBJ1-1; D possibly corresponds to TRBD1 (5 bases). Trimming left V 7 bases short and J 4 bases short, with 19 bases between. The CDR3 length is 15 residues. Germline V gene sequence: CDR1 MDHEN, CDR2 SYDVKM. The CDR3 nucleotides read TGTGCCAGCAAAATCGCCCAGGGTTTTATCACTGAAGCTTTCTTT. This translates into CASKIAQGFITEAFF.

The V gene is TRBV3-1 (or the pseudogene TRBV3-2), the J gene TRBJ1-5; maybe TRBD1 (6 bases). V lost 1 base and J 6 bases, leaving 13 bases between the germline ends. Germline V gene data show CDR1 as LGHDT and CDR2 as YNNKEL (reference sequence). The CDR3 covers 15 residues. CDR3: CASSQGWSGAQPQHF. The CDR3 DNA is TGTGCCAGCAGCCAAGGCTGGTCAGGGGCTCAGCCCCAGCATTTT.

V usage is TRBV7-9 and J usage is TRBJ2-3; D remains ambiguous. The germline gives CDR1 SEHNR, CDR2 FQNEAQ (reference sequence). The CDR3 is 14 residues long. The germline V and J ends were trimmed by 6 bases and 6 bases, with 16 bases remaining between them. The CDR3 coding sequence is TGTGCCAGCAGGCGACTGGGGAACCCCGATACGCAGTATTTT. Its translation: CASRRLGNPDTQYF.

The V call is TRBV19, the J call TRBJ1-5; D is ambiguous. Looked up from germline, CDR1 is LNHDA and CDR2 is SQIVND (reference sequence). This CDR3 has 15 amino acids. Between the trimmed V and J ends, which lost 5 bases and 3 bases, there was a span of 14 bases. The CDR3 bases are TGTGCCAGTAGTCCCGGTGCCGGACCCAATCAGCCCCAGCATTTT. Amino acids: CASSPGAGPNQPQHF.

This clone was picked up one time. The J gene is TRBJ2-1, the V gene TRBV12-5; D is uncertain. The CDR3 loop spans 12 amino acids. Germline V gene lookup returns CDR1 LGHNT and CDR2 FRNRAP. With 3 bases removed from V and 7 bases from J, the gap between germline ends came to 7 bases. CDR3 bases: TGTGCTAGTGGTTTTGGGCGGAATGAGCAGTTCTTC. Its translation is CASGFGRNEQFF.

The rearrangement uses TRBV5-1 and TRBJ2-2; D is ambiguous. V was cut by 1 base and J by 1 base, with 5 bases left in between. In germline, CDR1 is SGHRS, CDR2 YFSETQ. The CDR3 is 14 residues long. The CDR3 DNA sequence: TGCGCCAGCAGCTTGAGTCTGAACACCGGGGAGCTGTTTTTT. Translation gives CASSLSLNTGELFF.

The chain recombines TRBV10-2 with TRBJ2-2; TRBD1 aligns across 12 bases. J was trimmed by 6 bases and V by 6 bases; bases with no gene match: 2. Germline V gene lookup returns CDR1 WSHSY and CDR2 SAAADI. The CDR3 runs to 14 residues. The CDR3 spells CASRGQGAAGELFF. The CDR3 region has the DNA TGCGCCAGCAGGGGACAGGGGGCCGCCGGGGAGCTGTTTTTT.

This clone has a single count. The chain links TRBV15 to TRBJ2-7, with 8 positions matching TRBD2. CDR1 and CDR2 (germline): LNHNV, YYDKDF (reference sequence). The CDR3 length is 15 residues. V was clipped by 2 bases and J by 6 bases; unmatched bases: 9. The CDR3 DNA reads as TGTGCCACCAGCAGAAAAAACAGGGCGGGGGGCGAGCAGTACTTC. Translated, it gives CATSRKNRAGGEQYF.

V and J are TRBV3-1 (or the pseudogene TRBV3-2) and TRBJ1-1, with D hard to call. The CDR3 spans 13 residues. Per the germline V gene, CDR1 is LGHDT and CDR2 is YNNKEL (reference sequence). The germline V and J ends were trimmed by 4 bases and 6 bases, with 12 bases remaining between them. CDR3 DNA sequence: TGTGCCAGCAGCCGCAGAAGGCACGCTGAAGCTTTCTTT. It encodes CASSRRRHAEAFF.

The chain couples TRBV9 to TRBJ2-5; possible D gene TRBD1, 6 bases. From germline, CDR1 is SGDLS and CDR2 YYNGEE. The CDR3 loop spans 14 amino acids. V was clipped by 4 bases and J by 5 bases, with 15 bases between them. Written as DNA, the CDR3 is TGTGCCAGCAGCCTACGGGACACAGGGGAGACCCAGTACTTC. Translated, it gives CASSLRDTGETQYF.

The genes are TRBV3-1 (or the pseudogene TRBV3-2) and TRBJ2-3; 9 bases agree with TRBD2. This CDR3 is built from 16 residues. Germline CDR1 reads LGHDT; CDR2 reads YNNKEL (reference sequence). With 3 bases clipped from V and 4 bases from J, the junction kept 8 bases outside the gene matches. The CDR3 sequence is CASSQGGGRAPDTQYF. The CDR3 DNA is TGTGCCAGCAGCCAGGGTGGCGGGAGGGCCCCAGATACGCAGTATTTT.

This sequence joins TRBV28 and TRBJ1-1; D gene uncertain. The CDR3 totals 13 residues. Germline loops: CDR1 MDHEN, CDR2 SYDVKM. V lost 5 bases to trimming and J lost 6 bases, with 13 bases between them. CDR3: CASSLNRRAEAFF. CDR3 coding DNA: TGTGCCAGCAGTCTAAACCGACGGGCTGAAGCTTTCTTT.

This clone was seen a single time. This sequence joins TRBV27 and TRBJ2-6; TRBD1 is a possible D gene (6 bases). CDR1 and CDR2 from the germline V gene are MNHEY and SMNVEV (reference sequence). The CDR3 totals 17 residues. V lost 3 bases and J lost 1, with 13 bases in between. The DNA for the CDR3 is TGTGCCAGCAGTTTGAGCAGGGGTTCTTCTGGGGCCAACGTCCTGACTTTC. This codes for CASSLSRGSSGANVLTF.

This clone was seen a few times. The chain has TRBV5-6 and TRBJ1-4, with 11 bases that match TRBD1. The V gene's germline CDR1 is SGHDT and CDR2 YYEEEE. J lost 3 bases, V lost 6 bases, and 7 bases had no gene match. The CDR3 extends over 16 amino acids. The CDR3 DNA is TGTGCCAGCACCTCCGGGACAGGGGGTTCTAATGAAAAACTGTTTTTT. Amino acids: CASTSGTGGSNEKLFF.

The chain links TRBV3-1 (or the pseudogene TRBV3-2) to TRBJ1-1, with no clear D. Between the trimmed V and J ends, which lost 1 base and 7 bases, there was a span of 7 bases. This CDR3 is built from 12 residues. In germline, CDR1 is LGHDT, CDR2 YNNKEL (reference sequence). CDR3 amino acids: CASSQGRDEAFF. CDR3 in DNA: TGTGCCAGCAGCCAAGGTAGGGATGAAGCTTTCTTT.

This chain links TRBV19 with TRBJ1-4; D not certain. From germline, CDR1 is LNHDA and CDR2 SQIVND (reference sequence). The CDR3 spans 13 residues. Trimming removed 5 bases from V and 8 bases from J, with 12 bases in between. CDR3 residues: CASSSRSREKLFF. The CDR3, as DNA: TGTGCCAGTAGTTCGCGGTCTAGAGAAAAACTGTTTTTT.

J is TRBJ1-2 and V is TRBV5-1; 7 bases fit TRBD1. Losses at the gene ends were 2 bases for V and 12 bases for J; bases not matched to a gene: 13. Germline V gene lookup returns CDR1 SGHRS and CDR2 YFSETQ. The CDR3 is made up of 14 amino acids. The CDR3 bases are TGCGCCAGCAGCTTAACAGGGGCCTCAAACCCCGACACCTTC. Its translation is CASSLTGASNPDTF. Using reference TRBV5-1 and TRBJ1-2 for the parts outside the CDR3, the full variable domain is KAGVTQTPRYLIKTRGQQVTLSCSPISGHRSVSWYQQTPGQGLQFLFEYFSETQRNKGNFPGRFSGRQFSNSRSEMNVSTLELGDSALYLCASSLTGASNPDTFGSGTRLTVV.

This chain connects TRBV2 to TRBJ1-2; TRBD1 matches 7 bases. Germline V CDR1 and CDR2: SNHLY, FYNNEI. The J segment lost 7 bases and the V segment lost 2 bases, leaving 7 bases of the junction unmatched. This CDR3 is built from 14 residues. Written as DNA, the CDR3 is TGTGCCAGCAGTGAAAACAGGGGTATCGTTGGCTACACCTTC. It codes for CASSENRGIVGYTF. Full variable domain (remainder filled in from reference TRBV2 and TRBJ1-2): EPEVTQTPSHQVTQMGQEVILRCVPISNHLYFYWYRQILGQKVEFLVSFYNNEISEKSEIFDDQFSVERPDGSNFTLKIRSTKLEDSAMYFCASSENRGIVGYTFGSGTRLTVV.